This entry describes one T cell receptor (beta chain). This clone was observed a single time. Its antigen has not been determined. Base qualities are missing; no much larger clone stands one base away. The cohort comprised around 700 healthy bone marrow donors. At the time of sampling, all cohort members were nominally healthy, though unrecorded immune exposures were likely present. The donor tested CMV seronegative, placing the donor among the 300 to 450 seronegative members of the cohort. A peripheral blood sample was collected from each donor, and TCR beta sequencing was performed on peripheral blood mononuclear cells. Genomic DNA was extracted from the blood cell samples with the Qiagen DNeasy Blood Extraction Kit. These data belong to a study of cytomegalovirus exposure and HLA in healthy donors (dated by TCRdb to the late 2010s). Describing the broader study: According to an earlier analysis of a few hundred of the donors, 150 million to 200 million T cells yielded approximately 120 million unique TCR beta sequences and approximately 280 Gb of sequence data. An early release covering roughly 640 HLA-typed donors comprised roughly 300 gigabases of sequencing data and approximately 85 million unique TCR sequences. Among the roughly 400 genotyped donors, approximately 76% belonged to the genetic ancestry cluster associated with self-reported Caucasian donors. The study was designed to test whether signatures of past pathogen exposure could be identified by cataloging public T cell receptors. The T cell repertoires of 550 to 850 subjects were profiled by immunosequencing and related to cytomegalovirus serostatus. In addition to the first cohort of around 670 subjects, a separate validation cohort of 100 to 150 different subjects was used. The study combined high-throughput TCR immunosequencing, statistical association of individual TCRs with disease status, and machine learning to predict cytomegalovirus infection status. To study patterns of TCR occurrence, a later analysis re-analyzed previously published TCR beta repertoires from several hundred donors and added high-resolution HLA genotyping. Rather than drawing on any new phenotypic data, the later analysis identified candidate immune exposures from TCR beta sequences and the way those sequences occurred across donors. An earlier analysis of 587 of the donors used high-throughput TCR beta sequencing to judge whether each TCR beta V gene segment behaved as functional or pseudogenic. Alongside the repertoire data, information on donor age, sex, ethnicity and CMV serostatus was compiled. In a later genetic analysis, genome-wide SNP genotypes for about three fifths of the roughly 670 donors were used, and that subset was treated as a discovery cohort. Every repertoire in the discovery cohort had been generated on one and the same sequencing platform. Class I and class II HLA loci were covered by the typing at four-digit resolution. Typing coverage differed by locus: A, B, C, DRB1 and DQB1 were typed in about 629-640 donors, DQA1 in about 500, DPA1 in nearly 610, and DPB1 in approximately 450. Four or five DR-DQ haplotypes were handled as single units for association and clustering because linkage in the cohort was strong. Among about 400 genotyped donors of the cohort, an average of around 250,000 unique TCR beta nucleotide sequences was sequenced per donor, of which about 19% were non-productive. Points the paper makes about the study in general: Only TCR beta chains were sequenced in this cohort, and the absence of alpha or paired-chain data limited detectable features. For the cohort, immune exposure information was limited to CMV serostatus. In a later analysis, most CMV-associated TCR beta chains were found to appear HLA-restricted, with HLA associations seemingly driven largely by CMV exposure. It was suggested by the authors that the approach could potentially be generalized to other disease states and immunological phenotypes. In a later analysis, HLA-associated TCR beta chains showed more clonal expansion and lower generation probabilities than non-associated chains that were equally common. In an earlier analysis of a few hundred of the donors, most TCR beta V segments were observed in productive rearrangements about 90% or about 30% of the time, broadly matching IMGT annotations. According to a later analysis, parvovirus B19, influenza, CMV and Epstein-Barr virus appeared linked to several top co-occurrence clusters. The 87-base-pair reads could not distinguish some IMGT-functional V segments, including TRBV6-2 and TRBV6-3, so those segments were excluded. Most TCR sequences were observed very rarely across donors, whereas some public TCRs were present in many individuals. A group of highly shared sequence variants was considered likely to be a technical artifact of the sequencing pipeline. According to a later genetic analysis, donors in an Asian-associated ancestry cluster had fewer N-insertions in productive TCRs than the approximately 650-donor mean. In a later analysis, TCR association rates were found to vary across HLA loci, with the most associated TCRs seen for DRB1 alleles and the fewest for HLA-C alleles. HLA typing was unavailable for some donors at each locus, so association tests used only the typed subset. Correlated functional status among segregating V segments might be attributable to linkage disequilibrium, but an unknown experimental factor could not be ruled out. In a later genetic analysis, a missense DCLRE1C variant was associated with V-gene and J-gene trimming of TCR beta chains, and the association was replicated in an independent cohort. Cytomegalovirus status was reported to be diagnosed by the classifier with high specificity and sensitivity in both the original and validation cohorts. Strong co-occurrence of HLA alleles, especially DR and DQ, made assigning TCR associations to individual alleles difficult. The study gave a list of 150 to 200 TCR beta chains associated with cytomegalovirus. Because counts were too low, about 15 rarely observed V segments, including chromosome 9 orphons, were left out of the earlier analysis of some 600 of the donors. A few of the identified cytomegalovirus-associated TCR beta chains were confirmed in vitro to be specific for cytomegalovirus antigens. Presence/absence analyses assumed roughly uniform sequencing depth across donors, an assumption that may not hold. A further reported finding was that TCR beta sequences accurately predicted the HLA-A and HLA-B alleles for most subjects in the first cohort. At a false discovery rate of 0.05, a later analysis linked around 17,000 TCR beta sequences to specific HLA alleles.

Libraries were made using the immunoSEQ multiplex PCR assay. For the multiplex PCR, a mixture combining 60 forward primers for TCR Vbeta segments and 13 reverse primers for TCR Jbeta segments was used. Amplification of the CDR3 region of rearranged TCR beta genes was performed with a multiplex PCR assay on genomic DNA. Amplified TCR beta libraries were sequenced as 87-base-pair reads on the Illumina HiSeq System. The published analysis was carried out like this. A later analysis tallied 80 million to 95 million unique TCR beta chains across the 650 to 750 repertoires, and approximately 11 million of those chains were shared by two or more donors. A nearest-neighbor algorithm error-corrected the raw reads and collapsed the reads into unique sequences, merging closely related sequences to remove PCR and sequencing errors. CDR3 sequences were aligned to IMGT reference sequences to assign V, D and J gene segments. For a sequence to be retained, at least a six-nucleotide match to both a V gene segment and a J gene segment was required. A rearrangement counted as productive if the CDR3 had no stop codons and remained in frame with V and J, and every other rearrangement counted as non-productive. Following IMGT convention, CDR3 was defined as the stretch from the second conserved V-encoded cysteine up to the conserved J-encoded phenylalanine. Sequences without an unambiguous match to a single V gene segment were excluded from the earlier analysis of several hundred of the donors. In an earlier analysis of approximately 560 of the donors, a V segment was called functional when productive rearrangements were above 56.7%, and segregating when the standard deviation between donors exceeded 5%. To diagnose cytomegalovirus status from the catalog of TCR beta chain sequences, a statistical classification framework was built. A later analysis assigned V and J genes by comparing TCR nucleotide sequences with IMGT/GENE-DB human TR gene sequences. A later analysis assigned CDR3 sequences and most-parsimonious VDJ recombination scenarios with the TCRdist pipeline. In a later analysis, each TCR beta chain was defined by its CDR3 amino acid sequence together with its V-gene family, and reads lacking a unique V-gene family were excluded. In a later analysis, approximately 590 highly shared, low-generation-probability nucleotide sequences were removed to address suspected cross-contamination and a sequencing artifact. A later analysis calculated a clonal expansion index for each public chain from normalized within-repertoire ranks of inferred template counts. Generation probabilities in a later analysis came from a VDJ recombination model fitted to out-of-frame rearrangements, and those results were checked against IGoR. Hypergeometric tests were used in a later analysis to score TCR-TCR, TCR-HLA and TCR-CMV co-occurrence, with a repertoire-size bias correction applied to the TCR pairs. To estimate false discovery rates, a later analysis permuted the HLA or CMV assignments 20 times. A later analysis grouped co-occurring TCRs with DBSCAN, adding TCRdist sequence similarity when clustering within HLA-allele-positive subsets. Repertoires with fewer than 30,000 or more than 120,000 public chains, plus five repertoires with anomalous nucleotide sharing, were excluded from co-occurrence clustering. This is the immuneACCESS table as TCRdb keeps it, with only in-frame sequences that have V and J called. A part of the clones is gone; compared with another copy, unresolved V genes explain less than half, and the rest is unexplained. The D gene and trimming were derived from the DNA, and the V and J assignments and clone size from that table. Counted in this sample were 200,000 to 250,000 clones; under 80% of them appeared once. 1.8% of the sample is in the top ten clones.

For this chain, trimming is 5 bases at the V end and 4 bases at the J end, and the number of junction bases without a gene match is 10. The germline V gene (reference sequence) supplies CDR1 MNHNY and CDR2 SVGAGI. Reading from cysteine to phenylalanine, the CDR3 counts 15 amino acids. Here the CDR3 DNA is all that survives: 45 bases in frame from base 1. Sample: PBMCs. The rearranged chain carries TRBV6-6 and TRBJ2-5; the central 7 bases match TRBD2. This TCR derives from a woman aged 25 to 39 in good health and CMV-seronegative. The CDR3 reads as follows: CASSHSLREGETQYF. Here is the DNA: TGTGCCAGCAGTCATTCACTAAGGGAGGGAGAGACCCAGTACTTC.